Given below is one T cell receptor beta chain in context. The antigen is undetermined. This sample was included in a study of T cell responses to AZD1222 COVID-19 vaccine. The wider study: Second-dose groups at about 4 or about 12 weeks were pooled. Study outcomes and limitations: Among those given AZD1222, only six were seropositive at baseline.

The protocol was immunoSEQ multiplex PCR, while the TCRdb copy is restricted to in-frame clones and leaves out a portion. The data contain about 110,000 clones, approximately 90% of them singletons. Germline V gene lookup returns CDR1 KGHSH and CDR2 LQKENI. V lost 5 bases to trimming and J lost 6 bases, with 19 bases between them. The CDR3 loop spans 15 amino acids. The chain joins TRBV18 to TRBJ1-2, with D maybe TRBD1 (6 bases). The TCR originated in an adult in good health. The material was peripheral blood, obtained on day 0 of AZD1222 vaccination. This CDR3 is CASSARQAKGDGYTF. As DNA, the CDR3 is TGTGCCAGCTCAGCCCGACAGGCAAAAGGGGATGGCTACACCTTC.